This T cell receptor beta chain was profiled in a study of OX40 agonist ivuxolimab in advanced cancers. TCRdb keeps only in-frame clones here, not all; method: immunoSEQ multiplex PCR. The table has over 30,000 clones, about 93% seen once. The CDR3 runs to 16 residues. Germline assignment: CDR1 SGHRS and CDR2 YFSETQ. Trimming removed 1 base from V and 4 bases from J; junction bases left unmatched: 9. This TCR was sampled from an adult with an advanced solid tumor such as melanoma, head and neck, liver or kidney cancer. Sequencing used CD4+ or CD8+ T cells sorted from blood, obtained in a trial of the OX40 agonist ivuxolimab. The chain joins TRBV5-1 to TRBJ2-5, with 8 nucleotides matching TRBD2. DNA of the CDR3: TGCGCCAGCAGCTTGCGGCCCAGCGGGAGAAGAGAGACCCAGTACTTC. Protein: CASSLRPSGRRETQYF.